The present entry profiles one T cell receptor beta chain with its context. The data were produced by immunoSEQ multiplex PCR, yet TCRdb's version contains in-frame clones alone and is incomplete. The table includes 150,000 to 200,000 clones, around 75% detected once. With V trimmed by 7 bases and J by 12 bases, 10 bases remained unmatched. The CDR3 contains 14 residues. Looked up from germline, CDR1 is LNHDA and CDR2 is SQIVND (reference sequence). The sample is drawn from a study of blood T cell repertoires in COVID-19. Overall study: Samples taken during acute and convalescent COVID-19 were collected in the United States, Italy and Spain. In each case, the material was cDNA or gDNA derived from T cells, B-cell-depleted T cells, or PBMCs.

The sequence was obtained from a woman in her thirties or forties with COVID-19, enrolled during active disease. Sequenced: peripheral blood. The chain links TRBV19 to TRBJ2-1; 12 nucleotides align to TRBD1. In DNA, the CDR3 is TGTGCCAGTACCGCCGGGACAGGGGGCTTCGGGCAGTTCTTC. Protein sequence: CASTAGTGGFGQFF. Filled out from reference TRBV19 and TRBJ2-1, the complete variable domain reads DGGITQSPKYLFRKEGQNVTLSCEQNLNHDAMYWYRQDPGQGLRLIYYSQIVNDFQKGDIAEGYSVSREKKESFPLTVTSAQKNPTAFYLCASTAGTGGFGQFFGPGTRLTVL.